A single sample gave rise to the 25 T cell receptor beta chains below, sequenced in a study of CD8 T cells in Susac syndrome. Random-hexamer reverse transcription was applied to roughly 0.45 to 1 ug RNA. In TCRdb, the immunoSEQ multiplex PCR reads were re-called with MiXCR into one record per CDR3 protein. The sample lists over 100,000 distinct CDR3 sequences; around 94% were seen once. Material for sequencing was CD8+ T cells from PBMCs. The receptors derive from a human donor with Susac syndrome.

The chain links TRBV9 to TRBJ1-1; 12 bases are a match to TRBD1. The germline gives CDR1 SGDLS, CDR2 YYNGEE. J gave up 6 bases and V 2 bases, and 2 bases lay outside the gene matches. This CDR3 is 14 amino acids long. CDR3 amino acids: CASSVGTGGPEAFF. The CDR3 DNA is TGTGCCAGCAGCGTGGGGACAGGGGGCCCTGAAGCTTTCTTT.

The chain uses TRBV4-3 and TRBJ2-5, with unresolved D. This CDR3 is built from 15 residues. Trimming removed 0 bases from V and 2 bases from J, with 10 bases in between. Germline CDR1 reads LGHNA; CDR2 reads YSLEER. This chain's CDR3 is CASSQDIGRQETQYF. The CDR3 DNA sequence: TGCGCCAGCAGCCAAGATATAGGCAGGCAAGAGACCCAGTACTTC.

This clonotype showed up just once. The rearrangement joins TRBV20-1 to TRBJ2-7; 12 bases are a match to TRBD2. Germline CDR1 reads DFQATT; CDR2 reads SNEGSKA (reference sequence). The CDR3 spans 15 residues. The J segment lost 2 bases and the V segment lost 5 bases, leaving 7 bases of the junction unmatched. The CDR3 DNA is TGCAGTGCTGCCAAGACTAGCGGGGGCCCCTACGAGCAGTACTTC. This encodes CSAAKTSGGPYEQYF.

Only one count was recorded for this clonotype. This chain joins TRBV18 and TRBJ2-2; no reliable D call. V gave up 0 bases and J gave up 2 bases, with 4 bases separating them. This CDR3 has 14 amino acids. Germline V gives CDR1 KGHSH, CDR2 LQKENI. The CDR3 region is CASSPPTNTGELFF. CDR3 bases: TGTGCCAGCTCACCACCCACTAACACCGGGGAGCTGTTTTTT.

The V and J genes are TRBV25-1 and TRBJ2-7; 10 bases line up with TRBD1. With V trimmed by 9 bases and J by 5 bases, 16 bases remained unmatched. The CDR3 has 16 amino acids. Per germline, CDR1 MGHDK and CDR2 SYGVNS. The CDR3 reads CARRGGDRGPLHEQYF. CDR3 nucleotide sequence: TGTGCCAGGAGAGGGGGGGACAGGGGTCCGTTACACGAGCAGTACTTC.

V usage is TRBV11-2 and J usage is TRBJ2-1, with 10 positions matching TRBD2. Germline loops: CDR1 SGHAT, CDR2 FQNNGV. The CDR3 covers 16 residues. Trimming removed 4 bases from V and 7 bases from J; junction bases left unmatched: 10. The CDR3 reads CASSYRLAGGVNEQFF. The CDR3 nucleotides read TGTGCCAGCAGCTACCGCTTAGCGGGGGGCGTTAATGAGCAGTTCTTC.

The V and J genes are TRBV25-1 and TRBJ1-6; a weak D match, TRBD1 (5 bases). Trimming shortened V by 4 bases and J by 11 bases, and 12 bases separated the two germline ends. The CDR3 is 13 residues long. The germline CDR1 and CDR2 sequences are MGHDK and SYGVNS. CDR3 region: CASSVEGRTPLHF. CDR3 in DNA: TGTGCCAGCAGTGTCGAGGGGCGGACACCCCTCCACTTT.

This clonotype was detected only once. The genes are TRBV3-1 and TRBJ1-1, with D maybe TRBD1 (5 bases). Germline assignment: CDR1 LGHDT and CDR2 YNNKEL (reference sequence). The CDR3 has 14 amino acids. Between the trimmed V and J ends, which lost 4 bases and 7 bases, there was a span of 16 bases. CDR3 amino acids: CASSPLGRGGEAFF. The CDR3 DNA reads as TGTGCCAGCAGCCCCCTGGGAAGGGGCGGTGAAGCTTTCTTT. Together with reference TRBV3-1 and TRBJ1-1, the CDR3 gives the full variable domain: DTAVSQTPKYLVTQMGNDKSIKCEQNLGHDTMYWYKQDSKKFLKIMFSYNNKELIINETVPNRFSPKSPDKAHLNLHINSLELGDSAVYFCASSPLGRGGEAFFGQGTRLTVV.

V and J are TRBV4-1 and TRBJ2-5; 11 bases are a match to TRBD2. The junction had 4 bases not matched to a gene; V was cut back by 0 bases and J by 4 bases. The CDR3 consists of 16 residues. CDR1 MGHRA and CDR2 YSYEKL come from the germline V gene. CDR3 loop: CASSQETSGNGETQYF. For the CDR3, the DNA is TGCGCCAGCAGCCAAGAGACTAGCGGGAACGGAGAGACCCAGTACTTC.

The rearrangement links TRBV29-1 to TRBJ2-1; D unresolved. V was shortened by 4 bases and J by 7 bases, with 14 bases between the two germline ends. The CDR3 loop spans 13 amino acids. The germline V gene encodes CDR1 SQVTM and CDR2 ANQGSEA. The chain's CDR3 is CSVAKEVRNEQFF. CDR3 bases: TGCAGCGTTGCAAAGGAAGTTAGGAATGAGCAGTTCTTC.

This clonotype appeared a single time. This sequence joins TRBV6-2 or TRBV6-3 and TRBJ2-7; no definite D call. There are 14 residues in the CDR3. Trimming cost V 5 bases and J 0 bases, with 11 bases left between them. The germline CDR1 and CDR2 sequences are MNHEY and SVGEGT. CDR3 sequence reads: CASSRRGSSYEQYF. The CDR3 DNA is TGTGCCAGCAGTCGACGAGGAAGCTCCTACGAGCAGTACTTC.

The gene calls are TRBV29-1 and TRBJ2-3, with D perhaps assigned TRBD1 or TRBD2 (5 bases each). V dropped 1 base and J dropped 4 bases, with 15 bases sitting between them. The CDR3 totals 15 residues. Germline CDR1 SQVTM, CDR2 ANQGSEA. This CDR3 reads CSVEVESRDPDTQYF. In nucleotides, the CDR3 is TGCAGCGTTGAAGTGGAAAGCAGGGACCCAGATACGCAGTATTTT.

The J gene is TRBJ2-3, the V gene TRBV10-2; 7 bases match TRBD2. Germline-derived CDR1 and CDR2 are WSHSY and SAAADI. With 3 bases clipped from V and 1 base from J, the junction kept 4 bases outside the gene matches. The CDR3 consists of 15 residues. As DNA, the CDR3 is TGCGCCAGCAGTGAAAGGCTAGCGGGCACAGATACGCAGTATTTT. Protein: CASSERLAGTDTQYF.

The chain is built from TRBV29-1 and TRBJ2-7; 9 bases align to TRBD2. The CDR3 runs 13 residues. Germline values: CDR1 SQVTM, CDR2 ANQGSEA. The junction had 8 bases not matched to a gene; V was cut back by 6 bases and J by 5 bases. The CDR3 loop is CSVPGLAVHEQYF. Written as DNA, the CDR3 is TGCAGCGTCCCGGGACTAGCTGTTCACGAGCAGTACTTC.

V is TRBV29-1 and J is TRBJ2-7; D remains ambiguous. CDR1 is SQVTM and CDR2 is ANQGSEA in the germline V gene. CDR3 length: 13 amino acids. Between the trimmed V and J ends, which lost 4 bases and 2 bases, there was a span of 12 bases. CDR3 sequence (DNA): TGCAGCGTTGCCCCCGTCCAGGCCTACGAGCAGTACTTC. Translating it yields CSVAPVQAYEQYF.

A single count supports this clonotype. This chain uses TRBV20-1 with TRBJ1-1; tentatively, D is TRBD1 (6 bases). CDR3 length: 14 amino acids. Trimming removed 1 base from V and 5 bases from J, with 14 bases in between. Germline CDR1 is DFQATT and CDR2 is SNEGSKA (reference sequence). CDR3 sequence reads: CSARGTEGETEAFF. CDR3 coding DNA: TGCAGTGCTAGAGGGACAGAGGGAGAGACTGAAGCTTTCTTT.

This chain joins TRBV20-1 and TRBJ2-7; 7 nucleotides agree with TRBD1. The CDR3 totals 15 residues. Germline CDR1 and CDR2: DFQATT and SNEGSKA (reference sequence). J was trimmed by 1 base and V by 0 bases; bases with no gene match: 6. The CDR3 DNA reads TGCAGTGCTAGAGATTGGGACAGATCATCCTACGAGCAGTACTTC. Amino acids: CSARDWDRSSYEQYF.

The chain is built from TRBV11-2 and TRBJ2-7; D uncertain. With 7 bases removed from V and 4 bases from J, the gap between germline ends came to 11 bases. The CDR3 is 12 residues long. The germline CDR1 and CDR2 sequences are SGHAT and FQNNGV. The CDR3 DNA is TGTGCCAGCACCTCAATTCGATACGAGCAGTACTTC. Encoded protein: CASTSIRYEQYF.

The CDR3 DNA reads TGTGCCAGCAGCCCCTGGACGGAGAACACTGAAGCTTTCTTT. It encodes CASSPWTENTEAFF. The V and J genes are TRBV7-8 and TRBJ1-1, with D uncertain. V lost 5 bases and J 1 base, leaving 11 bases between the germline ends. Germline V gene sequence: CDR1 SGHVS, CDR2 FQNEAQ. There are 14 residues in the CDR3.

The rearrangement links TRBV12-3 or TRBV12-4 to TRBJ1-5, with 10 positions matching TRBD1. The J segment lost 1 base and the V segment lost 6 bases, leaving 6 bases of the junction unmatched. CDR3 size: 16 residues. For the CDR3, the DNA is TGTGCCAGCAGGAACCGGGACAGGGGAAGCAATCAGCCCCAGCATTTT. It codes for CASRNRDRGSNQPQHF.

V and J are TRBV3-1 and TRBJ1-2; no firm D call. Germline values: CDR1 LGHDT, CDR2 YNNKEL (reference sequence). The CDR3 runs 14 residues. The V gene lost 0 bases and the J gene lost 5 bases, with 10 bases spanning the gap. The CDR3 sequence: CASSQDRTAYGYTF. For the CDR3, the DNA is TGTGCCAGCAGCCAAGACCGCACAGCGTATGGCTACACCTTC.

CDR3 sequence (DNA): TGTGCCAGCAGCCAAACAGGTGACAATGAGCAGTTCTTC. This codes for CASSQTGDNEQFF. V is TRBV3-1 and J is TRBJ2-1, with D possibly being TRBD1 (5 bases). V dropped 2 bases and J dropped 5 bases, with 7 bases sitting between them. This CDR3 has 13 residues. Germline lookup yields CDR1 LGHDT and CDR2 YNNKEL (reference sequence).

V is TRBV6-2 or TRBV6-3 and J is TRBJ2-7; the D gene is possibly TRBD2 (5 bases). Germline assignment: CDR1 MNHEY and CDR2 SVGEGT. This CDR3 spans 12 amino acids. V was shortened by 10 bases and J by 3 bases, with 13 bases between the two germline ends. CDR3: CATRDLVYEQYF. Here the CDR3 DNA reads TGTGCCACCCGGGATTTGGTCTACGAGCAGTACTTC.

This sequence joins TRBV29-1 and TRBJ1-2; possibly TRBD1 for D (6 bases). The CDR3 is made up of 12 amino acids. V was clipped by 6 bases and J by 6 bases, with 14 bases between them. Germline assignment: CDR1 SQVTM and CDR2 ANQGSEA. The CDR3 DNA reads as TGCAGCGTGTGGGCAGGGGTCAATGGCTACACCTTC. This sequence encodes CSVWAGVNGYTF.

The rearrangement uses TRBV29-1 and TRBJ2-7; TRBD2 aligns across 12 bases. Germline-derived CDR1 and CDR2 are SQVTM and ANQGSEA. CDR3 length: 14 amino acids. Unmatched junction bases numbered 10, after V lost 6 bases and J lost 7 bases. The CDR3 region is CSVALAGGTGEQYF. In DNA, the CDR3 is TGCAGCGTGGCACTAGCGGGGGGTACGGGGGAGCAGTACTTC.